This TCR beta chain appears in the sequencing data of a study of blood T cell repertoires in COVID-19. Study summary: Italy, Spain and the United States were the sources of the convalescent and acute COVID-19 samples. In each case, the material was cDNA or gDNA derived from T cells, B-cell-depleted T cells, or PBMCs.

This clone showed up just a few times. As handled by the study authors: Amplification of reference gene primers was used by the study to estimate nucleated cell counts. Libraries were prepared by immunoSEQ multiplex PCR; TCRdb keeps only in-frame clonotypes and omits some of them. V and J calls and clone size come straight from that table; D and trimming were deduced from the DNA. The table shows more than 150,000 clones, with 78% occurring only once. Germline V gene data show CDR1 as KGHSH and CDR2 as LQKENI. The CDR3 extends over 13 amino acids. Deletions cut 3 bases from V and 6 bases from J, with 9 bases between.

The sequence was collected from a woman of 80 years or more with acute or convalescent COVID-19. The rearrangement links TRBV18 to TRBJ1-5; no definite D call. What was sequenced was peripheral blood. CDR3 nucleotide sequence: TGTGCCAGCTCACCTCCGGGGAGTCAGCCCCAGCATTTT. Residues: CASSPPGSQPQHF.